These 21 T cell receptor beta chains came from one sample sequenced in a study of cytomegalovirus exposure and HLA in healthy donors (TCRdb year 2017). The method behind the library was the immunoSEQ multiplex PCR assay. For the multiplex PCR, a mixture combining 60 forward primers for TCR Vbeta segments and 13 reverse primers for TCR Jbeta segments was used. In its TCRdb copy, this immuneACCESS table keeps in-frame sequences only and misses some clones. Where compared with another copy, unresolved V genes explain less than half of these, and the others have no known cause. This sample has roughly 130,000 clones in its table, and over 60% of those were observed once. Less than 9% of the sample belongs to the ten largest clones. Material for sequencing was PBMCs. These receptors came from a woman aged 40 to 50 in good health and CMV-seropositive.

V usage is TRBV6-4 and J usage is TRBJ2-3; 7 bases agree with TRBD2. The CDR3 runs 15 residues. Trimming took 6 bases from V and 4 from J; bases not matched to a gene: 10. The germline V gene has CDR1 MRHNA and CDR2 SNTAGT. The CDR3 bases are TGTGCCAGCAGCGACAGAGCGGGGTCGGCAGATACGCAGTATTTT. It translates to CASSDRAGSADTQYF.

The chain employs TRBV5-1 and TRBJ2-3; 7 positions agree with TRBD2. The CDR3 runs to 14 residues. Germline-derived CDR1 and CDR2 are SGHRS and YFSETQ. After removal of 4 bases from V and 2 bases from J, the junction contained 4 bases not matched to a gene. The CDR3 DNA follows: TGCGCCAGCAGCGGCGGGAGCCCCACAGATACGCAGTATTTT. Amino acid sequence: CASSGGSPTDTQYF.

A few counts support this clone. The rearrangement uses TRBV5-1 and TRBJ1-4; tentative D call: TRBD1 (5 bases). The CDR3 loop spans 17 amino acids. Trimming stripped 4 bases from V and 2 bases from J, with 18 bases between. Germline CDR1 is SGHRS and CDR2 is YFSETQ. The CDR3 sequence: CASSTRGMGRTNEKLFF. In DNA, the CDR3 is TGCGCCAGCAGCACGCGGGGTATGGGACGGACTAATGAAAAACTGTTTTTT.

This sequence joins TRBV7-9 and TRBJ1-1; D may be TRBD1 (6 bases). The CDR3 sequence is 13 residues long. Trimming cost V 5 bases and J 11 bases, with 18 bases left between them. Germline CDR1 and CDR2: SEHNR and FQNEAQ (reference sequence). The CDR3 DNA is TGTGCCAGCAGCCCACAGGGAAGGAGTGAGGCTTTCTTT. It translates to CASSPQGRSEAFF. The full variable domain, its missing parts supplied by reference TRBV7-9 and TRBJ1-1, is DTGVSQNPRHKITKRGQNVTFRCDPISEHNRLYWYRQTLGQGPEFLTYFQNEAQLEKSRLLSDRFSAERPKGSFSTLEIQRTEQGDSAMYLCASSPQGRSEAFFGQGTRLTVV.

This clone came up once. The CDR3 DNA is TGCAGCATATCGGACAGACTCACCGGGGAGCTGTTTTTT. Its protein product is CSISDRLTGELFF. This chain uses TRBV29-1 with TRBJ2-2; maybe TRBD1 (6 bases). Germline V lookup: CDR1 SQVTM, CDR2 ANQGSEA. The CDR3 runs to 13 residues. V gave up 8 bases and J gave up 4 bases, with 14 bases separating them.

This clone was picked up a small number of times. This chain links TRBV6-4 with TRBJ2-3, with unresolved D. V shed 2 bases and J shed 2 bases, with 5 bases lying between them. The CDR3 has 13 amino acids. Germline CDR1 is MRHNA and CDR2 is SNTAGT. Here the CDR3 DNA reads TGTGCCAGCAGTGACCAGGTCACAGATACGCAGTATTTT. Its translation is CASSDQVTDTQYF.

This clone was counted only a few times. The V call is TRBV5-5, the J call TRBJ2-1; 10 nucleotides agree with TRBD1. V trimming: 3 bases; J trimming: 5 bases; junction bases outside the gene matches: 5. There are 15 residues in the CDR3. The germline gives CDR1 SGHKS, CDR2 YYEKEE (reference sequence). CDR3 nucleotide sequence: TGTGCCAGCAGCTCTGGACAGGGGGTGGACAATGAGCAGTTCTTC. Encoded protein: CASSSGQGVDNEQFF.

The V gene is TRBV2, the J gene TRBJ2-2, with D possibly matching TRBD1 (6 bases). Trimming took 6 bases from V and 4 from J, leaving 12 bases between them. The CDR3 is made up of 14 amino acids. Germline V lookup: CDR1 SNHLY, CDR2 FYNNEI. CDR3 nucleotide sequence: TGTGCCAGCAGACAGGGAGAGGTCACCGGGGAGCTGTTTTTT. Its protein is CASRQGEVTGELFF.

J is TRBJ1-5 and V is TRBV1. TRBV1 is deemed a pseudogene. The CDR3 consists of 17 residues. The CDR3 region is CTSGGSNGRYSNQPQHF. The CDR3 DNA reads TGCACCAGCGGAGGGAGTAACGGACGGTATAGCAATCAGCCCCAGCATTTT.

V usage is TRBV5-6 and J usage is TRBJ1-4, with D uncertain. The V gene's germline CDR1 is SGHDT and CDR2 YYEEEE. Trimming took off 0 bases at V and 14 bases at J, with 14 bases between the two ends. The CDR3 totals 13 residues. The CDR3 DNA is TGTGCCAGCAGCTTGGCCGGGATACAGCGGCTGTTTTTT. Its translation is CASSLAGIQRLFF.

V gene TRBV7-8 combines with J gene TRBJ1-2; 10 bases are a match to TRBD1. The germline V gene has CDR1 SGHVS and CDR2 FQNEAQ. The CDR3 loop spans 13 amino acids. V lost 5 bases to trimming and J lost 8 bases; unmatched junction nucleotides: 5. CDR3 loop: CASSDRTGGGYTF. As DNA, the CDR3 is TGTGCCAGCAGCGACCGGACAGGGGGAGGCTACACCTTC.

The chain has TRBV7-3 and TRBJ2-1; TRBD2 agrees at 7 bases. Germline V gene sequence: CDR1 SGHTA, CDR2 FQGTGA. This CDR3 region has 15 residues. With V trimmed by 1 base and J by 7 bases, 7 bases remained unmatched. The CDR3 bases are TGTGCCAGCAGCTTAATCCCTGGCGGGAGTAATGAGCAGTTCTTC. This sequence encodes CASSLIPGGSNEQFF.

In DNA, the CDR3 is TGTGCCAGCAGCTTGGGTGGGACTAGCGGGTATAATGAGCAGTTCTTC. This encodes CASSLGGTSGYNEQFF. The chain has TRBV5-4 and TRBJ2-1; 12 bases match TRBD2. V shed 0 bases and J 7 bases; nucleotides not matched to a gene: 5. The germline V gene encodes CDR1 SGHNT and CDR2 YYREEE (reference sequence). The CDR3 runs to 16 residues.

The chain carries TRBV7-2 and TRBJ2-5; TRBD2 agrees at 9 bases. The CDR3 loop spans 15 amino acids. Germline CDR1 reads SGHTA; CDR2 reads FQGNSA. J gave up 5 bases and V 4 bases, and 8 bases lay outside the gene matches. The DNA of the CDR3 is TGTGCCAGCAGCTGGAATAGCGGGGGTGCGGAGACCCAGTACTTC. The encoded protein is CASSWNSGGAETQYF.

The V and J genes are TRBV10-2 and TRBJ1-2; 9 bases are shared with TRBD1. The V gene end was trimmed by 4 bases and the J gene end by 8 bases; junction bases not matched to a gene: 5. Looked up from germline, CDR1 is WSHSY and CDR2 is SAAADI. The CDR3 consists of 13 residues. In DNA, the CDR3 is TGCGCCAGCAGTGGACAGGGGGTGGTAGGCTACACCTTC. It specifies CASSGQGVVGYTF.

This chain uses TRBV5-6 with TRBJ1-1; TRBD1 matches at 9 bases. The germline gives CDR1 SGHDT, CDR2 YYEEEE. This CDR3 spans 15 amino acids. V lost 3 bases, J lost 5 bases, and 8 bases stayed unmatched. CDR3 residues: CASSWNRGQGTEAFF. The CDR3 nucleotides read TGTGCCAGCAGCTGGAACAGGGGGCAAGGGACTGAAGCTTTCTTT.

With respect to this clone: One end of the junction is discordant with germline, which a read error may explain. The V and J genes are TRBV7-7 and TRBJ2-3; tentatively, D is TRBD2 (6 bases). Looked up from germline, CDR1 is SSHAT and CDR2 is FNYEAQ (reference sequence). The CDR3 runs 15 residues. The CDR3 loop reads CASSSSSASTDTQYF. For the CDR3, the DNA is TGTGCTAGCAGCTCGTCTAGCGCCTCCACAGATACGCAGTATTTT.

V gene TRBV5-1 combines with J gene TRBJ1-4, with 8 bases matching TRBD1. The CDR3 is 16 residues long. In germline, CDR1 is SGHRS, CDR2 YFSETQ. After removal of 4 bases from V and 6 bases from J, the junction contained 11 bases not matched to a gene. The CDR3 sequence: CASSLDGQGGYEKLFF. CDR3 coding DNA: TGCGCCAGCAGCCTTGATGGACAGGGAGGTTATGAAAAACTGTTTTTT.

The chain is built from TRBV6-6 and TRBJ1-6, with 7 bases fitting TRBD1. The CDR3 runs to 15 residues. CDR1 MNHNY and CDR2 SVGAGI come from the germline V gene (reference sequence). Germline trimming cut 7 bases from V and 9 bases from J; bases unmatched to any gene: 12. The CDR3 nucleotides read TGTGCCAGCACCCAAACAGGGGTCTGGGTTTCACCCCTCCACTTT. It encodes CASTQTGVWVSPLHF.

By sample fraction, this clone is medium-sized. The chain combines TRBV5-1 with TRBJ2-3; perhaps TRBD1 as D (6 bases). This CDR3 is built from 17 residues. Germline CDR1 SGHRS, CDR2 YFSETQ. Deletions cut 0 bases from V and 2 bases from J, with 16 bases between. Here the CDR3 reads CASSLGGPGTITDTQYF. The CDR3 DNA is TGCGCCAGCAGCTTGGGGGGGCCGGGGACCATCACAGATACGCAGTATTTT.

This clone was observed once. Here the CDR3 reads CASSFGQVEYTEAFF. The DNA of the CDR3 is TGTGCCAGCAGCTTCGGACAGGTAGAATATACTGAAGCTTTCTTT. J is TRBJ1-1 and V is TRBV7-3; 7 nucleotides agree with TRBD1. Germline values: CDR1 SGHTA, CDR2 FQGTGA. The J segment lost 5 bases and the V segment lost 3 bases, leaving 9 bases of the junction unmatched. The CDR3 is made up of 15 amino acids.